This T cell receptor (beta chain) was retrieved from a study of OX40 agonist ivuxolimab in advanced cancers. Whole-study context: Every 2 weeks, patients received ivuxolimab intravenously, dosed at 0.01 to 10 mg/kg. Overall study findings and caveats: CD8+ T cells averaged more expanded clones than CD4+. Partial responders at 0.1-3.0 mg/kg showed near-lowest clonal expansion.

The table came from immunoSEQ multiplex PCR; TCRdb's copy has only in-frame clones and leaves some out. The data hold around 70,000 clones, with around 82% observed a single time. With autoimmune disease history or systemic immunosuppression, patients were excluded. Notes on this clone: What it binds is unknown.

V lost 0 bases and J 3 bases, leaving 7 bases between the germline ends. The germline V gene has CDR1 SGHDT and CDR2 YYEEEE. There are 15 residues in the CDR3. The material was CD4+ or CD8+ T cells sorted from blood, obtained in a trial of the OX40 agonist ivuxolimab. The receptor was derived from an adult with an advanced solid tumor such as melanoma, head and neck, liver or kidney cancer. V gene TRBV5-6 combines with J gene TRBJ2-6; D is uncertain. Written as DNA, the CDR3 is TGTGCCAGCAGCTTGGTAGGTGGTGGGGCCAACGTCCTGACTTTC. It encodes CASSLVGGGANVLTF. The variable domain in full, completed from reference TRBV5-6 and TRBJ2-6, reads DAGVTQSPTHLIKTRGQQVTLRCSPKSGHDTVSWYQQALGQGPQFIFQYYEEEERQRGNFPDRFSGHQFPNYSSELNVNALLLGDSALYLCASSLVGGGANVLTFGAGSRLTVL.